These 9 T cell receptor beta chains were all obtained from the same sample, sequenced in a study of T cells in Graves' hyperthyroidism and ophthalmopathy. TCR beta CDR3 sequences were amplified from RNA transcripts. With the HTBI primer set, the TCR CDR3 went through a first round of RT-PCR. TCRdb independently ran MiXCR on the multiplex PCR reads; one entry per CDR3 protein. The sample includes around 760,000 distinct CDR3 sequences, around a third of them seen just once. Sequencing was carried out using blood. Source of these receptors: a woman aged 40-49 years with Graves' hyperthyroidism.

This chain joins TRBV25-1 and TRBJ2-5; D may be TRBD1 or TRBD2 (6 bases each). The germline gives CDR1 MGHDK, CDR2 SYGVNS. This CDR3 comprises 15 residues. V dropped 10 bases and J dropped 5 bases, with 23 bases sitting between them. CDR3 sequence reads: CATKGGDRTGETQYF. The DNA for the CDR3 is TGTGCCACCAAGGGGGGAGACCGTACTGGGGAGACCCAGTACTTC.

The chain uses TRBV7-2 and TRBJ1-4, with TRBD1 matching over 7 bases. Germline CDR1 SGHTA, CDR2 FQGNSA. The CDR3 extends over 15 amino acids. The trim removed 5 bases at V and 10 bases at J, leaving 13 bases unmatched. The CDR3, as DNA: TGTGCCAGCAGCGCGACAGGGACCGGAACGCGAAAACTGTTTTTT. Residues: CASSATGTGTRKLFF.

This clonotype was picked up many times. The rearrangement joins TRBV10-3 to TRBJ2-5; 8 nucleotides match TRBD1. CDR1 and CDR2 (germline): ENHRY, SYGVKD. CDR3 size: 14 residues. After removal of 5 bases from V and 1 base from J, the junction contained 3 bases not matched to a gene. In DNA, the CDR3 is TGTGCCATCAGTCCTGGACAGGGCCAAGAGACCCAGTACTTC. Its translation is CAISPGQGQETQYF.

The V and J genes are TRBV10-3 and TRBJ1-1; 8 nucleotides align to TRBD1. The J segment lost 5 bases and the V segment lost 4 bases, leaving 9 bases of the junction unmatched. The CDR3 consists of 15 residues. From germline, CDR1 is ENHRY and CDR2 SYGVKD. CDR3 sequence: CAISGGSGTGTEAFF. DNA for the CDR3: TGTGCCATCAGTGGGGGATCCGGGACAGGAACTGAAGCTTTCTTT.

The chain has TRBV7-9 and TRBJ1-6, with 9 bases that match TRBD1. From germline, CDR1 is SEHNR and CDR2 FQNEAQ (reference sequence). This CDR3 is built from 16 residues. V shed 4 bases, J shed 8 bases, and the junction held 9 bases outside the gene matches. CDR3 bases: TGTGCCAGCAGCTCCTCGGGACAGGGCTTCGATTCACCCCTCCACTTT. It encodes CASSSSGQGFDSPLHF.

The V call is TRBV6-5, the J call TRBJ2-2; D is unresolved. The germline V and J ends were trimmed by 0 bases and 4 bases, with 9 bases remaining between them. The CDR3 covers 15 residues. Germline lookup yields CDR1 MNHEY and CDR2 SVGAGI. CDR3 DNA sequence: TGTGCCAGCAGTTACTCGACTTGGGGCACCGGGGAGCTGTTTTTT. Translated: CASSYSTWGTGELFF.

The sample holds one count of this clonotype. The gene calls are TRBV6-5 and TRBJ2-5, with a tentative D call TRBD2 (6 bases). Trimming left V 0 bases short and J 2 bases short, with 19 bases between. The V gene's germline CDR1 is MNHEY and CDR2 SVGAGI. CDR3 length equals 18 residues. The CDR3 DNA is TGTGCCAGCAGTTACTCTCGGGACTTGCGGCTACTACAAGAGACCCAGTACTTC. The encoded protein is CASSYSRDLRLLQETQYF.

The V gene is TRBV20-1, the J gene TRBJ1-4; D not certain. This CDR3 region has 13 residues. Germline lookup yields CDR1 DFQATT and CDR2 SNEGSKA (reference sequence). V was shortened by 6 bases and J by 4 bases, with 12 bases between the two germline ends. CDR3 loop: CSANPVNNEKLFF. DNA of the CDR3: TGCAGTGCCAACCCGGTCAATAATGAAAAACTGTTTTTT.

The V gene is TRBV29-1, the J gene TRBJ1-2, with 7 bases that match TRBD1. Germline values: CDR1 SQVTM, CDR2 ANQGSEA. The CDR3 runs 15 residues. V shed 7 bases and J 3 bases; nucleotides not matched to a gene: 14. CDR3 residues: CSAQGLGTADYGYTF. CDR3 bases: TGCAGCGCCCAAGGGTTGGGGACAGCTGACTATGGCTACACCTTC. Variable domain in full (rest from reference TRBV29-1 and TRBJ1-2): SAVISQKPSRDICQRGTSLTIQCQVDSQVTMMFWYRQQPGQSLTLIATANQGSEATYESGFVIDKFPISRPNLTFSTLTVSNMSPEDSSIYLCSAQGLGTADYGYTFGSGTRLTVV.